The 27 T cell receptor beta chains presented below share a single source sample, sequenced in a study of glioma-infiltrating T cells (dated by TCRdb to the mid-2010s). The data were produced on an Illumina MiSeq. TCR alpha and beta CDR3 regions were amplified with the iRepertoire nested amplicon-rescue multiplex PCR (arm-PCR) platform from RNA. The public sequencing data were trimmed at Q25 with fastp and processed into clonotypes with MiXCR by TCRdb, which kept only in-frame beta chains. Here each entry gathers all rows of one CDR3 protein and keeps the most common genes and DNA. A total of more than 300,000 distinct CDR3 sequences appear in this sample, roughly two fifths of them only once. Of the sample, 12% is held by the ten largest clones. The specimen sequenced was glioma tissue, nonneoplastic brain tissue, or PBMCs (not recorded which). All receptors derive from a human donor with low-grade glioma or glioblastoma, undergoing nonglioma brain surgery, or in good health (not recorded which).

J is TRBJ2-1 and V is TRBV4-2, with 13 bases matching TRBD2. Germline V CDR1 and CDR2: LGHNA, YNFKEQ. Unmatched junction bases numbered 5, after V lost 1 base and J lost 5 bases. The CDR3 is made up of 17 amino acids. The CDR3 reads CASSQGQGTSGNNEQFF. The CDR3 nucleotides read TGTGCCAGCAGCCAAGGGCAGGGGACTAGCGGGAACAATGAGCAGTTCTTC.

This clonotype was counted many times. CDR3 residues: CASSSVGQGENTEAFF. The CDR3 bases are TGTGCCAGCAGTTCAGTCGGACAGGGGGAGAACACTGAAGCTTTCTTT. V usage is TRBV27 and J usage is TRBJ1-1; 10 positions match TRBD1. CDR1 MNHEY and CDR2 SMNVEV come from the germline V gene (reference sequence). Losses at the gene ends were 4 bases for V and 1 base for J; bases not matched to a gene: 6. This CDR3 region has 16 residues.

V is TRBV28 and J is TRBJ1-2; D is perhaps TRBD1 (6 bases). Germline lookup yields CDR1 MDHEN and CDR2 SYDVKM. The V and J ends lost 2 bases and 1 base respectively, with 14 bases between them. The CDR3 extends over 16 amino acids. Written as DNA, the CDR3 is TGTGCCAGCAGTTTAGCCGCGACAGGTGATAACTATGGCTACACCTTC. It yields the protein CASSLAATGDNYGYTF.

The chain joins TRBV7-9 to TRBJ1-1; no reliable D call. With 0 bases removed from V and 10 bases from J, the gap between germline ends came to 12 bases. Germline CDR1 is SEHNR and CDR2 is FQNEAQ (reference sequence). This CDR3 spans 13 amino acids. CDR3 coding DNA: TGTGCCAGCAGCTTAGCGCTTGGGGTCACAGCTTTCTTT. It yields the protein CASSLALGVTAFF.

Concerning this clonotype: Here the CDR3 omits its conserved ending phenylalanine or tryptophan, so a read error is the likely source. The chain recombines TRBV15 with TRBJ2-7; D is unclear. CDR3 length equals 15 residues. From germline, CDR1 is LNHNV and CDR2 YYDKDF (reference sequence). V shed 0 bases and J shed 0 bases, with 9 bases lying between them. The CDR3 coding sequence is TGTGCCACCAGCAGAGATCGGGCTAGCTCCTACGAGCAGTACCTC. It encodes CATSRDRASSYEQYL.

The chain combines TRBV4-2 with TRBJ2-5, with D unclear. The V end lost 4 bases, the J end lost 0 bases, and 12 bases lay between the germline ends. The CDR3 extends over 15 amino acids. Germline V lookup: CDR1 LGHNA, CDR2 YNFKEQ. In nucleotides, the CDR3 is TGTGCCAGCAGCCCGCGTGATAGCTACCAAGAGACCCAGTACTTC. The encoded protein is CASSPRDSYQETQYF.

This sequence joins TRBV20-1 and TRBJ2-1; tentative D call: TRBD2 (6 bases). This CDR3 has 15 residues. V dropped 0 bases and J dropped 6 bases, with 15 bases sitting between them. The germline gives CDR1 DFQATT, CDR2 SNEGSKA (reference sequence). In DNA form, the CDR3 reads TGCAGTGCTAGAGACCGACTAGAGGGAGCCAATGAGCAGTTCTTC. Amino acid sequence: CSARDRLEGANEQFF.

The chain couples TRBV19 to TRBJ1-2; the D is unclear. Germline-derived CDR1 and CDR2 are LNHDA and SQIVND (reference sequence). V shed 6 bases and J shed 4 bases, with 18 bases lying between them. This CDR3 is 15 amino acids long. The DNA of the CDR3 is TGTGCCAGTAGGGTCCGCGGTCGGCGGGGCTATGGCTACACCTTC. The encoded protein is CASRVRGRRGYGYTF.

In its sample, this clonotype was seen once. A much larger clone is a single base away; this may be a read error. The gene calls are TRBV19 and TRBJ1-1; unclear D gene. V was clipped by 4 bases and J by 4 bases, with 13 bases between them. This CDR3 has 14 amino acids. In germline, CDR1 is LNHDA, CDR2 SQIVND (reference sequence). The CDR3 loop reads CASSKWCGGTEAFF. DNA for the CDR3: TGTGCCAGTAGTAAATGGTGCGGCGGCACTGAAGCTTTCTTT.

This clonotype was detected a few times. V is TRBV6-5 and J is TRBJ1-4; 9 positions agree with TRBD1. This CDR3 is built from 14 residues. Germline V lookup: CDR1 MNHEY, CDR2 SVGAGI. V lost 6 bases and J lost 8; bases outside the gene matches: 7. As DNA, the CDR3 is TGTGCCAGCAGCCCGACAGGGGGAAGGGAAAAACTGTTTTTT. Protein sequence: CASSPTGGREKLFF.

Remarks on this clonotype: This clone may be a read error of a much larger clone one base away. The V call is TRBV6-6, the J call TRBJ2-7; D gene uncertain. The CDR3 is 14 amino acids. Trimming stripped 2 bases from V and 2 bases from J, with 10 bases between. In germline, CDR1 is MNHNY, CDR2 SVGAGI (reference sequence). CDR3 in DNA: TGTGCCAGCAGTTACGTGATGTGGGCCTACGAGCAGTACTTC. Protein product: CASSYVMWAYEQYF.

Comments on this clonotype: A much larger clone differs by one base, so this may be a read error. The chain employs TRBV24-1 and TRBJ2-1; 12 positions agree with TRBD2. The CDR3 contains 17 residues. CDR1 is KGHDR and CDR2 is SFDVKD in the germline V gene. Trimming at V came to 1 base and at J to 6 bases, leaving 6 bases not matched to a gene. The CDR3 DNA reads TGTGCCACCAGTGATTTTAGGGCTAGCGGGAGGGCCAATGAGCAGTTCTTC. This gives the protein CATSDFRASGRANEQFF.

In this sample, this clonotype turned up a few times. The chain recombines TRBV6-1 with TRBJ1-4, with D uncertain. Germline values: CDR1 MNHNS, CDR2 SASEGT. There are 15 residues in the CDR3. V shed 6 bases and J shed 2 bases, with 13 bases lying between them. CDR3 amino acids: CASRGKDLTNEKLFF. The CDR3, as DNA: TGTGCCAGCAGAGGAAAGGATTTGACTAATGAAAAACTGTTTTTT.

The table lists this clonotype with a count of one. A single base separates this from a much larger clone, so it may be a read error. This rearrangement joins TRBV6-2 or TRBV6-3 to TRBJ2-1, with D hard to call. CDR3 length: 13 amino acids. The V end was cut by 2 bases, the J end by 11 bases, with 13 bases between. The germline V gene encodes CDR1 MNHEY and CDR2 SVGEGT. This CDR3 reads CASSYLKGNKQFF. The CDR3 bases are TGTGCCAGCAGTTACCTTAAGGGAAATAAGCAGTTCTTC.

With respect to this clonotype: A much larger clone lies one base from this, so it may be a read error. This CDR3 fails to terminate in the conserved phenylalanine or tryptophan, so it likely reflects a read error. This chain connects TRBV27 to TRBJ2-7, with 8 bases aligning to TRBD1. Unmatched junction bases numbered 3, after V lost 4 bases and J lost 1 base. Looked up from germline, CDR1 is MNHEY and CDR2 is SMNVEV (reference sequence). The CDR3 is 14 amino acids. Written as DNA, the CDR3 is TGTGCCAGCAGTTGGACAGGGTCTTCCTACGAGCAGTACTCC. Translating it yields CASSWTGSSYEQYS.

The J gene is TRBJ2-1, the V gene TRBV27, with D possibly TRBD2 on 5 matching bases. Per the germline V gene, CDR1 is MNHEY and CDR2 is SMNVEV (reference sequence). The CDR3 has 15 residues. Trimming left V 5 bases short and J 9 bases short, with 20 bases between. The chain's CDR3 is CASSLGGSSGFEQFF. In nucleotides, the CDR3 is TGTGCCAGCAGTCTTGGCGGGTCAAGTGGGTTTGAGCAGTTCTTC.

On this clonotype: A much larger clonotype is one base distant, so this may be a read error. V gene TRBV28 combines with J gene TRBJ1-3, with unresolved D. The V gene's germline CDR1 is MDHEN and CDR2 SYDVKM. The CDR3 spans 14 residues. The CDR3 DNA reads as TGTGCCAGCAGCCCGTCGGGGTCTGGAAACACCGTATATTTT. Residues: CASSPSGSGNTVYF.

This clonotype was seen only a few times. The rearrangement links TRBV29-1 to TRBJ1-1, with D maybe TRBD1 (5 bases). Germline CDR1 and CDR2: SQVTM and ANQGSEA. The length of the CDR3 is 12 residues. V was pared by 3 bases and J by 3 bases, with 8 bases between. The CDR3 protein is CSVDDRYTEAFF. The CDR3 DNA follows: TGCAGCGTTGATGACAGATACACTGAAGCTTTCTTT.

The genes are TRBV19 and TRBJ2-7; 11 bases align to TRBD2. J was trimmed by 1 base and V by 5 bases; bases with no gene match: 7. The CDR3 spans 16 residues. Germline assignment: CDR1 LNHDA and CDR2 SQIVND (reference sequence). The CDR3 region has the DNA TGTGCCAGTAGTCGACGAAGGACTAGCGGGTCCTACGAGCAGTACTTC. This gives the protein CASSRRRTSGSYEQYF.

In this sample, this clonotype turned up many times. The chain couples TRBV27 to TRBJ1-3; tentative D call: TRBD1 (5 bases). Trimming cost V 5 bases and J 2 bases, with 10 bases left between them. The length of the CDR3 is 14 residues. The germline CDR1 and CDR2 sequences are MNHEY and SMNVEV (reference sequence). CDR3: CASSQGTAGNTIYF. In DNA form, the CDR3 reads TGTGCCAGCAGTCAAGGGACGGCTGGAAACACCATATATTTT.

This rearrangement joins TRBV7-9 to TRBJ2-7, with D unresolved. This CDR3 region has 15 residues. V lost 5 bases, J lost 3 bases, and 17 bases lay in between. The germline V gene encodes CDR1 SEHNR and CDR2 FQNEAQ (reference sequence). CDR3 protein: CASSLDMGFNYEQYF. In DNA, the CDR3 is TGTGCCAGCAGCCTCGACATGGGTTTCAACTACGAGCAGTACTTC.

Concerning this clonotype itself: The CDR3 end shows no conserved phenylalanine or tryptophan, and so a read error is likely. The chain is built from TRBV28 and TRBJ1-5; no reliable D call. With 5 bases removed from V and 5 bases from J, the gap between germline ends came to 10 bases. Germline V gene lookup returns CDR1 MDHEN and CDR2 SYDVKM. The CDR3 sequence is 13 residues long. The CDR3 loop is CASSVGSYQPQHL. The CDR3 bases are TGTGCCAGCAGTGTGGGGTCGTATCAGCCCCAGCATCTT.

Points on this clonotype: Since a much larger clone is just one base distant, this may be a read error. The V call is TRBV28, the J call TRBJ2-1, with TRBD2 as a possible D gene (6 bases). Germline V gives CDR1 MDHEN, CDR2 SYDVKM. The CDR3 runs 15 residues. Trimming left V 6 bases short and J 2 bases short, with 14 bases between. This CDR3 reads CASSPAVAAYNEQFF. CDR3 bases: TGTGCCAGCAGCCCTGCGGTAGCGGCCTACAATGAGCAGTTCTTC.

The sample holds a few counts of this clonotype. Here the CDR3 DNA reads TGCAGTGCTAGAGTAGCGGCGAACACCGGGGAGCTGTTTTTT. This sequence encodes CSARVAANTGELFF. This chain uses TRBV20-1 with TRBJ2-2, with a tentative D call TRBD2 (6 bases). Germline V gene data show CDR1 as DFQATT and CDR2 as SNEGSKA (reference sequence). The CDR3 is made up of 14 amino acids. Trimming pared 1 base from V and 0 bases from J, leaving 6 bases between.

This chain joins TRBV5-1 and TRBJ1-1; D possibly corresponds to TRBD1 (5 bases). Per the germline V gene, CDR1 is SGHRS and CDR2 is YFSETQ. The V end was cut by 2 bases, the J end by 6 bases, with 17 bases between. The CDR3 loop spans 15 amino acids. The chain's CDR3 is CASSFRPREDAEAFF. DNA of the CDR3: TGCGCCAGCAGCTTCCGTCCCAGGGAGGATGCTGAAGCTTTCTTT.

The chain employs TRBV29-1 and TRBJ2-1; TRBD1 aligns across 9 bases. Looked up from germline, CDR1 is SQVTM and CDR2 is ANQGSEA. The V and J ends lost 7 bases and 2 bases, in that order; junction bases with no gene match: 6. This CDR3 contains 14 residues. The CDR3 DNA sequence: TGCAGCGAGAGACAGGGGGGGACCTACAATGAGCAGTTCTTC. It is translated as CSERQGGTYNEQFF.

The chain recombines TRBV20-1 with TRBJ2-5; D gene uncertain. This CDR3 region has 12 residues. The V gene lost 7 bases and the J gene lost 4 bases, with 13 bases spanning the gap. CDR1 is DFQATT and CDR2 is SNEGSKA in the germline V gene (reference sequence). CDR3 sequence: CSGPDGAETQYF. In DNA, the CDR3 is TGCAGTGGGCCCGACGGCGCAGAGACCCAGTACTTC.